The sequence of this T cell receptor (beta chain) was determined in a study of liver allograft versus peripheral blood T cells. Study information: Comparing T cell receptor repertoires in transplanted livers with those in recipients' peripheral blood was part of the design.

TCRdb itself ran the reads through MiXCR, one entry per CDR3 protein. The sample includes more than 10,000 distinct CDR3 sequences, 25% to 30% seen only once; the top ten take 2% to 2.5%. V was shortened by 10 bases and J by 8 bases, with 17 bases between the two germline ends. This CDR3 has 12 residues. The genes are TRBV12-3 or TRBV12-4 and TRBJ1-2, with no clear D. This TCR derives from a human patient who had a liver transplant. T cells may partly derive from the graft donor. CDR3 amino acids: CATRGGELGYTF. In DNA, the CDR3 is TGTGCCACCCGGGGTGGCGAGCTGGGCTACACCTTC.